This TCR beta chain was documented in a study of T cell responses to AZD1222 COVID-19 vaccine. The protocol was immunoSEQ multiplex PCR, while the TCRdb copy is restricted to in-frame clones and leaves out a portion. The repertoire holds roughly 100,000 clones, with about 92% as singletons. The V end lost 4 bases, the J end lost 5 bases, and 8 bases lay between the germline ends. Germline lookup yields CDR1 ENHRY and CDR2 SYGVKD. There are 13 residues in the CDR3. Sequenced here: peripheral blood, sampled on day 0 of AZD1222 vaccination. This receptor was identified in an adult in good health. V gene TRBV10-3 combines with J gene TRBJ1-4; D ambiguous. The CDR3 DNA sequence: TGTGCCATCAGTGCCAGGCCGAATGAAAAACTGTTTTTT. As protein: CAISARPNEKLFF.